These 11 T cell receptor beta chains share one sample of origin, sequenced in a study of spatial heterogeneity in lung cancer. TCRdb used MiXCR to reprocess the 5' RACE reads, holding one entry per CDR3 protein. The sample carries about 5,100 distinct CDR3 sequences, 6% to 7.5% recorded once. Points from the study as a whole: Tumoral mutation counts were tracked by counts of expanded intratumoral alpha and beta TCRs.

Their specific antigens are unknown. The sample's time point: sample taken at primary tumor resection. This sample comprised lung tumor tissue, obtained at surgery. These receptors came from a female donor with early-stage non-small cell lung cancer.

This clonotype was observed a few times. The library was prepared for alpha chains; this beta chain is a stray read, so its frequency means little. This sequence joins TRBV6-1 and TRBJ2-1, with a possible D match to TRBD2 (6 bases). The CDR3 runs to 15 residues. From germline, CDR1 is MNHNS and CDR2 SASEGT. With 7 bases removed from V and 0 bases from J, the gap between germline ends came to 13 bases. In nucleotides, the CDR3 is TGTGCCAGCAAGGCGGGGATTCACTCCTACAATGAGCAGTTCTTC. As protein: CASKAGIHSYNEQFF.

This clonotype was picked up many times. As an off-target read in a library built for alpha chains, this beta chain has a frequency of little significance. This chain uses TRBV20-1 with TRBJ1-4, with TRBD1 matching over 9 bases. The CDR3 spans 14 residues. Per the germline V gene, CDR1 is DFQATT and CDR2 is SNEGSKA (reference sequence). Losses at the gene ends were 4 bases for V and 4 bases for J; bases not matched to a gene: 4. The CDR3 reads CSAITGQGNEKLFF. The CDR3 DNA is TGCAGTGCTATTACGGGACAGGGTAATGAAAAACTGTTTTTT.

This clonotype is deemed medium-sized (0.01 to 0.1%). With the library built for alpha chains, this beta chain is off target and its frequency is not meaningful. This chain joins TRBV7-6 and TRBJ2-1, with D perhaps TRBD1 (6 bases). This CDR3 has 15 amino acids. CDR1 and CDR2 from the germline V gene are SGHVS and FNYEAQ. The ends were cut back, 5 bases at V and 7 bases at J, with 18 bases in the middle. The CDR3 DNA sequence: TGTGCCAGCAGCCCGACCAACAGGGCCGGGAATGAGCAGTTCTTC. Translating gives CASSPTNRAGNEQFF.

This clonotype was counted ten times or more. Found in a library prepared for alpha chains, this beta chain is an off-target read, and its abundance has little meaning. The chain combines TRBV2 with TRBJ2-7; no clear D. V was pared by 8 bases and J by 1 base, with 18 bases between. Germline V gene sequence: CDR1 SNHLY, CDR2 FYNNEI. The CDR3 totals 15 residues. The DNA of the CDR3 is TGTGCCAGCGGCGCACAAAGTCAATTTTCCTACGAGCAGTACTTC. As protein: CASGAQSQFSYEQYF.

This clonotype was found many times. In a library made to pick up alpha chains, this beta chain is a stray read with a size that means little. The CDR3 reads CASSPYGSDTGHSNQPQHF. The DNA of the CDR3 is TGTGCCAGCTCACCGTACGGGTCGGACACTGGTCATAGCAATCAGCCCCAGCATTTT. The chain has TRBV18 and TRBJ1-5; maybe TRBD1 (5 bases). The CDR3 is made up of 19 amino acids. Trimming shortened V by 3 bases and J by 0 bases, and 21 bases separated the two germline ends. The germline CDR1 and CDR2 sequences are KGHSH and LQKENI.

This clonotype is medium-sized (0.01 to 0.1%). This beta chain is a stray sequence in a library constructed for alpha chains; its clone size is not meaningful. The chain uses TRBV6-1 and TRBJ2-7; D not resolved. V was cut by 2 bases and J by 2 bases, with 10 bases left in between. The CDR3 totals 14 residues. Germline V CDR1 and CDR2: MNHNS, SASEGT. CDR3: CASSEFGSPYEQYF. The CDR3 nucleotides read TGTGCCAGCAGTGAATTTGGCAGCCCCTACGAGCAGTACTTC.

There are many counts of this clonotype. For a library built for alpha chains, this beta chain is a stray read; little rests on its size. The chain uses TRBV5-1 and TRBJ2-1; 11 bases agree with TRBD2. V dropped 0 bases and J dropped 13; count of bases not matched to a gene: 12. CDR1 and CDR2 (germline): SGHRS, YFSETQ. CDR3 size: 16 residues. CDR3 protein: CASSLVLAGASFEQFF. CDR3 nucleotides: TGCGCCAGCAGCTTGGTACTAGCGGGGGCCTCGTTTGAACAGTTCTTC.

Within the sample, this clonotype is medium-sized (0.01 to 0.1%). This beta chain was picked up by a library intended for alpha chains and is off target, so its count carries little meaning. The chain joins TRBV12-3 or TRBV12-4 to TRBJ2-7; weak D call: TRBD1 (6 bases). Trimming took 7 bases from V and 2 from J, leaving 9 bases between them. The CDR3 loop spans 12 amino acids. DNA of the CDR3: TGTGCCAGCACCGGACAGACCTACGAGCAGTACTTC. This sequence encodes CASTGQTYEQYF.

In this sample, this clonotype turned up many times. This beta chain was picked up by a library intended for alpha chains and is off target, so its count carries little meaning. This chain connects TRBV3-1 to TRBJ1-6; D unclear. Germline assignment: CDR1 LGHDT and CDR2 YNNKEL (reference sequence). V shed 4 bases and J shed 6 bases, with 10 bases lying between them. The CDR3 is 14 residues long. The CDR3 nucleotides are TGTGCCAGCAGCCCCCCGAGGCCTAATTCACCCCTCCACTTT. Translating it yields CASSPPRPNSPLHF.

This clonotype came up many times. The library was prepared for alpha chains; this beta chain is a stray read, so its frequency means little. The chain recombines TRBV6-1 with TRBJ1-1, with TRBD1 matching 10 bases. The CDR3 contains 13 residues. V was clipped by 3 bases and J by 10 bases; unmatched bases: 5. Germline V gene data show CDR1 as MNHNS and CDR2 as SASEGT. In DNA, the CDR3 is TGTGCCAGCAGTGACGGGACAGGGGAAGGAGCTTTCTTT. Amino acids: CASSDGTGEGAFF.

As for this clonotype: The junction shows a germline mismatch at one end, possibly a read error. Since the library was made to target alpha chains, this beta chain is a stray read and its abundance is not meaningful. The genes are TRBV6-1 and TRBJ2-3; D might be TRBD2 (6 bases). Germline-derived CDR1 and CDR2 are MNHNS and SASEGT. This CDR3 contains 12 residues. The CDR3 bases are TGTGCCAGCAGTGAAGGCGGGGATACGCTGTATTTT. Its protein product is CASSEGGDTLYF.